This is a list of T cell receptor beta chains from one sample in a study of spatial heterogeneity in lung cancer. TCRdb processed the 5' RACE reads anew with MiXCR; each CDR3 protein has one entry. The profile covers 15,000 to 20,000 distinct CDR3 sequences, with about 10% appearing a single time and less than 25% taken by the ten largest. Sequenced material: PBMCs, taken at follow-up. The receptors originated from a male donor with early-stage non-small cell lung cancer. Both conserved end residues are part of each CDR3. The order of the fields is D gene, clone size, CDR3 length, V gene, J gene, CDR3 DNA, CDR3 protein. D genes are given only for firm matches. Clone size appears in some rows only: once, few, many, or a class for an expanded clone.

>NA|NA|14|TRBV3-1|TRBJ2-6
TGTGCCAGCAGCCAGCCCCGTGGGGCCAACGTCCTGACTTTC
CASSQPRGANVLTF
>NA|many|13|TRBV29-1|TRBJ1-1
TGCAGCGTTGCGTGGGAGAAGGACACTGAAGCTTTCTTT
CSVAWEKDTEAFF
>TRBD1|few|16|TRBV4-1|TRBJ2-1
TGCGCCAGCAGCGGGCTCTCCGGGACAGCTTTCAATGAGCAGTTCTTC
CASSGLSGTAFNEQFF
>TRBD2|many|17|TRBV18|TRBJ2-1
TGTGCCAGCTCTCATTATAGCGGGGGGCATCTCTACAATGAGCAGTTCTTC
CASSHYSGGHLYNEQFF
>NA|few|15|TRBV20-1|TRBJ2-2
TGCAGTGCTAGTCCCTGGGCAGGGGTAACCGGGGAGCTGTTTTTT
CSASPWAGVTGELFF
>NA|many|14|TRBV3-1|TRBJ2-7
TGTGCCAGCAGCCACGGGACACAGTTCTCCGAGCAGTACTTC
CASSHGTQFSEQYF
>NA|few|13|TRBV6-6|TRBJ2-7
TGTGCCAGCAGTCCATCGCGCCCCTACGAGCAGTACTTC
CASSPSRPYEQYF
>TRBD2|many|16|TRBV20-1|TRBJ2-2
TGCGCCCGACCGACGGCGCGGGGGGGTTTCACCGGGGAGCTGTTTTTT
CARPTARGGFTGELFF
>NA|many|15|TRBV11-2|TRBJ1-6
TGTGCCAGCAGCTTAGGGGGACGGCCGTTTTCACCCCTCCACTTT
CASSLGGRPFSPLHF
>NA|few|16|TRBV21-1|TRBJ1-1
TGTGCCAACGGAGACAAACAGGGGTGCTCGAACACTGAAGCTTTCTTT
CANGDKQGCSNTEAFF
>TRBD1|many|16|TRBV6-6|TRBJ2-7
TGTGCCAGCAGTTACTCGGGGACAGGGCTAAACTACGAGCAGTACTTC
CASSYSGTGLNYEQYF
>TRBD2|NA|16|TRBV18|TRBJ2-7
TGTGCCAGCTCACCGACACCCAAGCGGGATTCGGGCGAGCAGTACTTC
CASSPTPKRDSGEQYF
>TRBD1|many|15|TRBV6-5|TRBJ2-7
TGTGCCAGCAGTCTGCAGGGGGCTTCCTCGGGAGAGCAGTACTTC
CASSLQGASSGEQYF
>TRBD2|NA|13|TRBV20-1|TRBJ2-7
TGCAGTGCTAGGCCTCTCACTAGCGTCGAGCAGTACTTC
CSARPLTSVEQYF
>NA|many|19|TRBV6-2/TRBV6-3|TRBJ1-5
TGTGCCAGCAGTTACGATATGTTCCGGGACGGCTATAGCAATCAGCCCCAGCATTTT
CASSYDMFRDGYSNQPQHF
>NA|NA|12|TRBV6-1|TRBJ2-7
TGTGCCAGCTTACAGGGAACCTACGAGCAGTACTTC
CASLQGTYEQYF
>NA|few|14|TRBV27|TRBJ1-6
TGTGCCAGCAGTCGGGACGAACCGAATTCACCCCTCCACTTT
CASSRDEPNSPLHF
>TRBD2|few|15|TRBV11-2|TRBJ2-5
TGTGCCAGCAGCTTAGGGGGCGGGGGACAAGAGACCCAGTACTTC
CASSLGGGGQETQYF
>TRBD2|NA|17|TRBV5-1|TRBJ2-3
TGCGCCAGCAGCCTCCGGACTAGCGGGAACCCGAAGGATACGCAGTATTTT
CASSLRTSGNPKDTQYF
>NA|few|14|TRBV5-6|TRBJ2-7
TGTGCCAGCAGTTGGACGTCGCACTCCTACGAGCAGTACTTC
CASSWTSHSYEQYF
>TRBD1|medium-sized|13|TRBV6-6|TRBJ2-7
TGTGCCAGCGCCCGGACAGGAACCTACGAGCAGTACTTC
CASARTGTYEQYF
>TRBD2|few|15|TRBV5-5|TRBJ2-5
TGTGCCAGCAGCTTCCGGACTAGCGAACAAGAGACCCAGTACTTC
CASSFRTSEQETQYF
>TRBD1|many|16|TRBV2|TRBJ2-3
TGTGCCAGCAGTAACAGGGGGCTACTCCCCACAGATACGCAGTATTTT
CASSNRGLLPTDTQYF
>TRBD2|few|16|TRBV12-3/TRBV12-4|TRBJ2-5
TGTGCCAGCAGCCCAGGGACTAGCTGGAGTGGAGAGACCCAGTACTTC
CASSPGTSWSGETQYF
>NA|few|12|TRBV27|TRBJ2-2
TGTGCCAGCAGTTTTCTGGGAGGGGAGCTGTTTTTT
CASSFLGGELFF
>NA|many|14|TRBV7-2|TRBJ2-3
TGTGCCAGCAGCGCGACCTATAGCACAGATACGCAGTATTTT
CASSATYSTDTQYF
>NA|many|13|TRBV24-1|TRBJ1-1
TGTGCCACCAGTGAACCGGGGTACACTGAAGCTTTCTTT
CATSEPGYTEAFF
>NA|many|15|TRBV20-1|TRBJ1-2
TGCAGTGCTAGCGAGAGCCGGGGAGTTAACTATGGCTACACCTTC
CSASESRGVNYGYTF
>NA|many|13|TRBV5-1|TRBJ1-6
TGCGCCAGCAGCTTGGGACTCGGTTCACCCCTCCACTTT
CASSLGLGSPLHF
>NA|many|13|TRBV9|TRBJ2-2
TGTGCCAGCAGCGTAGGGGGTCCGGGGGAGCTGTTTTTT
CASSVGGPGELFF
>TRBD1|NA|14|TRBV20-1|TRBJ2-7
TGCAGTGCTACGACAGGGGGCGCCGTGTACGAGCAGTACTTC
CSATTGGAVYEQYF
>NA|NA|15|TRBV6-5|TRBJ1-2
TGTGCCAGCAGGCCCGGCCGAACAGGGATGGAGGGCTACACCTTC
CASRPGRTGMEGYTF
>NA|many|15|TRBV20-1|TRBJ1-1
TGCAGTGCTTATCCGGCAGGGTCGGTGAACACTGAAGCTTTCTTT
CSAYPAGSVNTEAFF
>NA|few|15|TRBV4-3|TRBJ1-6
TGCGCCAGCAGCCAAGAGTCCGAGGTATATTCACCCCTCCACTTT
CASSQESEVYSPLHF
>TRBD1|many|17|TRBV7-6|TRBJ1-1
TGTGCCAGCAGCGCCGCCGTATCGACAGGGAGGAACACTGAAGCTTTCTTT
CASSAAVSTGRNTEAFF
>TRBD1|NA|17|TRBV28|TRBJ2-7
TGTGCCAGCAGTTTAGGGTTGGGACAGGGGGCATTCCTCGAGCAGTACTTC
CASSLGLGQGAFLEQYF
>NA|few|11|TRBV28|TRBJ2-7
TGTGCCAGCAGTTCTCTGTACGAGCAGTACTTC
CASSSLYEQYF
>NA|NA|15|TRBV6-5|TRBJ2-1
TGTGCCAGCAGGAAGACAGTAAGCTCCTACAATGAGCAGTTCTTC
CASRKTVSSYNEQFF
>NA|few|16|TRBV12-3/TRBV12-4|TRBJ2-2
TGTGCCAGCAGTTACGAGACTACCCAGAACACCGGGGAGCTGTTTTTT
CASSYETTQNTGELFF
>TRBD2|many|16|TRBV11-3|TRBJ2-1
TGTGCCAGCAGCTTAAAAGGGACTAGCGGATACAATGAGCAGTTCTTC
CASSLKGTSGYNEQFF
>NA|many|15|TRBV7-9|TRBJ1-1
TGTGCCAGCAGCTTATGGCGGGGGGCGGGCACTGAAGCTTTCTTT
CASSLWRGAGTEAFF
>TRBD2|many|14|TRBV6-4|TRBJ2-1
TGTGCCAGCAGTGGTACTAGCGGGGGCAATGAGCAGTTCTTC
CASSGTSGGNEQFF
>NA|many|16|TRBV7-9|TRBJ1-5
TGTGCCAGCAGCTTCTCGTCGGGCCATAGCAATCAGCCCCAGCATTTT
CASSFSSGHSNQPQHF
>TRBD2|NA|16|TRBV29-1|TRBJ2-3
TGCAGCGTTGAAGCCGCGTCCGGGACTAACACAGATACGCAGTATTTT
CSVEAASGTNTDTQYF
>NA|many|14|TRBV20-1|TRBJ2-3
TGCAGTGCTATGCCAGAAATTGGGACAGATACGCAGTATTTT
CSAMPEIGTDTQYF
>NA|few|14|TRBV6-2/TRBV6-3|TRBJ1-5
TGTGCCAGCAGTCACGGGGGGGGCAATCAGCCCCAGCATTTT
CASSHGGGNQPQHF
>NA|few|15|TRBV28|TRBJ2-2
TGTGCCAGCAGTTTAAGGACAGCTAACACCGGGGAGCTGTTTTTT
CASSLRTANTGELFF
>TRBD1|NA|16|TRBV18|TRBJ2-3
TGTGCCAGCTCACCACCCCCGGGACAGGGCTCCGATACGCAGTATTTT
CASSPPPGQGSDTQYF
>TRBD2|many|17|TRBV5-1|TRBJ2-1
TGCGCCAGCAGCTTGGGGCTAGCGGGGGACCTCCGGGGTGAGCAGTTCTTC
CASSLGLAGDLRGEQFF
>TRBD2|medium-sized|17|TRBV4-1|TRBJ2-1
TGCGCCAGCAGCCAAGGGGGTACTATCGGGAGGGACAATGAGCAGTTCTTC
CASSQGGTIGRDNEQFF
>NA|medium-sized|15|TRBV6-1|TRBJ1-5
TGTGCCAGCAGTGAACCAGGGACTACGAGTGGGCCCCAGCATTTT
CASSEPGTTSGPQHF
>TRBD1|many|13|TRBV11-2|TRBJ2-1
TGTGCCAGCAGCTCCTACAGGGGCCCTGGGCAGTTCTTC
CASSSYRGPGQFF
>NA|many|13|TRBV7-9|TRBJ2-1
TGTGCCAGCAGCCAAACACAGGGAAATGAGCAGTTCTTC
CASSQTQGNEQFF
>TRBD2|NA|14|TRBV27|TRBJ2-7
TGTGCCAGCAGTTTCAGTAGCGGGAGTGGCGAGCAGTACTTC
CASSFSSGSGEQYF
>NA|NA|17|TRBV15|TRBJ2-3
TGTGCCACCAGCAGAGATAGGATTAACAGGTACACAGATACGCAGTATTTT
CATSRDRINRYTDTQYF